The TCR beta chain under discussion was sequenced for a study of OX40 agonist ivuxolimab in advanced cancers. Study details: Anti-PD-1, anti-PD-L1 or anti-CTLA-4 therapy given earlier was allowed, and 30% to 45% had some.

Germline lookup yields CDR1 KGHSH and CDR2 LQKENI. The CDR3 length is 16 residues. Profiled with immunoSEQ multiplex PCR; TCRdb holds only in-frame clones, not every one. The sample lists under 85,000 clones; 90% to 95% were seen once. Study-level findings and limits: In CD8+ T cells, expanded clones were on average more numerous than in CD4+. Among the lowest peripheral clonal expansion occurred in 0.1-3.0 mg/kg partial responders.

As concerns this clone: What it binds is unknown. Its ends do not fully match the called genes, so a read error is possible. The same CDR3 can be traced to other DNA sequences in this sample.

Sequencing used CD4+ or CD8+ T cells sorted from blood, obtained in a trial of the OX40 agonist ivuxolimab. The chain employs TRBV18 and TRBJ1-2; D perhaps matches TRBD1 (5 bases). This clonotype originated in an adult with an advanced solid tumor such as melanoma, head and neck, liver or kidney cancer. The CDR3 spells CASSPPLGTSDYGYTF. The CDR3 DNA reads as TGTGCCAGCTCACCACCTCTCGGGACCTCTGACTATGGCTACACCTTT.